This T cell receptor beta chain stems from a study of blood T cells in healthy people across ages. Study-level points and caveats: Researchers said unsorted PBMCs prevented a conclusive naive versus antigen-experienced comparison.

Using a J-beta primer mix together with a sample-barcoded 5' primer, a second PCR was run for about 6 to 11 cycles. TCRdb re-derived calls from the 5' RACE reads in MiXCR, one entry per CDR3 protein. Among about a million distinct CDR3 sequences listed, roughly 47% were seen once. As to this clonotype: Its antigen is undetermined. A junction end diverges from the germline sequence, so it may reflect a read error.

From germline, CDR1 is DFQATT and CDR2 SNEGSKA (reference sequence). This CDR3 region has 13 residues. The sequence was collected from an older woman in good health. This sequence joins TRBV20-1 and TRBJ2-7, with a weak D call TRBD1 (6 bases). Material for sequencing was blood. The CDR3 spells CSASQGILYGQYF. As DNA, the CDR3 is TGCAGTGCTTCACAGGGAATTCTCTACGGGCAGTACTTC.